These 23 T cell receptor beta chains share one sample of origin, sequenced in a study of PD-1 blockade in classical Hodgkin lymphoma. Indicated time point: cycle 4 day 1 (C4D1), after five to seven weeks of nivolumab. No patient escaped relapse after autologous stem cell transplantation, and brentuximab vedotin exposure varied. The data were produced by immunoSEQ multiplex PCR, yet TCRdb's version contains in-frame clones alone and is incomplete. The table records 99,000 or so clones, approximately 90% of them present only once. Sample: peripheral blood mononuclear cells (PBMCs), taken before the fourth cycle of nivolumab. All receptors come from a human donor with classical Hodgkin lymphoma.

V gene TRBV7-9 combines with J gene TRBJ1-2, with 7 bases aligning to TRBD1. The J segment lost 4 bases and the V segment lost 1 base, leaving 3 bases of the junction unmatched. Germline lookup yields CDR1 SEHNR and CDR2 FQNEAQ (reference sequence). The CDR3 has 14 amino acids. Here the CDR3 reads CASSLGQGVYGYTF. CDR3 sequence (DNA): TGTGCCAGCAGCTTAGGCCAGGGGGTCTATGGCTACACCTTC.

The gene calls are TRBV27 and TRBJ2-7, with TRBD1 identical over 7 bases. The V segment lost 3 bases and the J segment 2 bases; nucleotides outside the gene matches: 4. The CDR3 length is 14 residues. Germline assignment: CDR1 MNHEY and CDR2 SMNVEV (reference sequence). CDR3 DNA sequence: TGTGCCAGCAGTTTCGGGGACAGAACCTACGAGCAGTACTTC. This encodes CASSFGDRTYEQYF.

This clone was seen just once. The chain combines TRBV28 with TRBJ2-7, with a tentative D call TRBD1 (5 bases). V lost 1 base and J 3 bases, leaving 10 bases between the germline ends. This CDR3 region has 14 residues. Germline CDR1 and CDR2: MDHEN and SYDVKM. The CDR3 loop reads CASSLSIQGYEQYF. For the CDR3, the DNA is TGTGCCAGCAGTTTATCTATCCAGGGCTACGAGCAGTACTTC.

The chain joins TRBV19 to TRBJ2-7; 9 positions match TRBD1. Trimming at V came to 4 bases and at J to 1 base, leaving 2 bases not matched to a gene. The CDR3 contains 14 residues. Germline V gene sequence: CDR1 LNHDA, CDR2 SQIVND (reference sequence). CDR3 coding DNA: TGTGCCAGTAGTACCGGACAGGGGTCCTACGAGCAGTACTTC. Its translation: CASSTGQGSYEQYF.

The chain employs TRBV10-3 and TRBJ2-1; the D is unclear. The CDR3 extends over 12 amino acids. Looked up from germline, CDR1 is ENHRY and CDR2 is SYGVKD. V lost 5 bases, J lost 10 bases, and 12 bases lay in between. CDR3 protein: CAISRGAVEQFF. The CDR3 region has the DNA TGTGCCATCAGTCGCGGAGCAGTCGAGCAGTTCTTC.

The CDR3 is CASSLTTSVTEAFF. DNA for the CDR3: TGCGCCAGCAGCCTCACAACGAGCGTGACTGAAGCTTTCTTT. The V and J genes are TRBV10-1 and TRBJ1-1; the D is unclear. V lost 6 bases, J lost 5 bases, and 16 bases lay in between. The CDR3 totals 14 residues. The germline V gene has CDR1 WNHNN and CDR2 SYGVQD (reference sequence).

This sequence joins TRBV5-6 and TRBJ2-2; D is undetermined. V was trimmed by 8 bases and J by 5 bases, leaving 13 bases between them. Germline V gene sequence: CDR1 SGHDT, CDR2 YYEEEE. This CDR3 comprises 13 residues. Here the CDR3 DNA reads TGTGCCAGTCGATCGAGGCTTACCGGGGAGCTGTTTTTT. This sequence encodes CASRSRLTGELFF.

This chain uses TRBV7-9 with TRBJ1-1; a weak D match, TRBD1 (6 bases). Looked up from germline, CDR1 is SEHNR and CDR2 is FQNEAQ (reference sequence). V shed 5 bases and J shed 0 bases, with 10 bases lying between them. The CDR3 runs 14 residues. CDR3 DNA sequence: TGTGCCAGCAGCGTTGGACAGCTGAACACTGAAGCTTTCTTT. Translating it yields CASSVGQLNTEAFF.

The chain joins TRBV5-1 to TRBJ2-5; D is perhaps TRBD1 or TRBD2 (5 bases each). Germline CDR1 and CDR2: SGHRS and YFSETQ. This CDR3 has 15 residues. Trimming left V 7 bases short and J 0 bases short, with 16 bases between. This chain's CDR3 is CASGDGLSYQETQYF. CDR3 coding DNA: TGCGCCAGCGGGGACGGACTTTCGTACCAAGAGACCCAGTACTTC.

This clone showed up just a few times. The rearrangement joins TRBV6-5 to TRBJ1-1; D may be TRBD1 (6 bases). This CDR3 comprises 14 residues. The V gene lost 4 bases and the J gene lost 1 base, with 10 bases spanning the gap. In germline, CDR1 is MNHEY, CDR2 SVGAGI. The CDR3 DNA is TGTGCCAGCAGTTTCTTACAGGGGAACACTGAAGCTTTCTTT. Amino acids: CASSFLQGNTEAFF.

This chain joins TRBV6-1 and TRBJ2-1; a weak D match, TRBD1 (5 bases). Germline-derived CDR1 and CDR2 are MNHNS and SASEGT. The CDR3 is 15 residues long. V lost 6 bases and J lost 6, with 18 bases in between. CDR3 bases: TGTGCCAGCAGCCATAGGGGTATTAGCTTCAATGAGCAGTTCTTC. The encoded protein is CASSHRGISFNEQFF.

The CDR3 is CASSAVSAAFSNQPQHF. Written as DNA, the CDR3 is TGTGCCAGCAGTGCGGTGTCAGCCGCGTTTAGCAATCAGCCCCAGCATTTT. The rearrangement uses TRBV2 and TRBJ1-5; D not certain. V lost 4 bases to trimming and J lost 0 bases, with 16 bases between them. The CDR3 has 17 residues. Germline V gene data show CDR1 as SNHLY and CDR2 as FYNNEI.

For this clone: Other DNA sequences in the same sample also yield this CDR3. This sequence joins TRBV5-5 and TRBJ1-3, with unresolved D. The CDR3 consists of 14 residues. CDR1 and CDR2 (germline): SGHKS, YYEKEE (reference sequence). Trimming shortened V by 3 bases and J by 0 bases, and 7 bases separated the two germline ends. CDR3 amino acids: CASSSSSSGNTIYF. CDR3 nucleotide sequence: TGTGCCAGCAGCTCGTCGAGCTCTGGAAACACCATATATTTT.

There are a few counts of this clone. V and J are TRBV2 and TRBJ1-4; D gene unclear. V was clipped by 8 bases and J by 2 bases, with 21 bases between them. The CDR3 covers 17 residues. Per germline, CDR1 SNHLY and CDR2 FYNNEI. For the CDR3, the DNA is TGTGCCAGCCGTACAACTCAGAGGCGTCGCACTAATGAAAAACTGTTTTTT. Its translation is CASRTTQRRRTNEKLFF. Supplemented by reference TRBV2 and TRBJ1-4, the full variable domain reads EPEVTQTPSHQVTQMGQEVILRCVPISNHLYFYWYRQILGQKVEFLVSFYNNEISEKSEIFDDQFSVERPDGSNFTLKIRSTKLEDSAMYFCASRTTQRRRTNEKLFFGSGTQLSVL.

The chain carries TRBV4-3 and TRBJ2-1; D remains ambiguous. CDR1 and CDR2 from the germline V gene are LGHNA and YSLEER. The CDR3 contains 16 residues. The germline V and J ends were trimmed by 0 bases and 7 bases, with 16 bases remaining between them. The CDR3 region has the DNA TGCGCCAGCAGCCAAGAACGTAGAGCCTCAAGGAATGAGCAGTTCTTC. It translates to CASSQERRASRNEQFF.

The rearrangement uses TRBV6-1 and TRBJ2-5; 7 bases are shared with TRBD1. There are 15 residues in the CDR3. CDR1 is MNHNS, CDR2 SASEGT, per germline. V was clipped by 8 bases and J by 3 bases; unmatched bases: 12. Written as DNA, the CDR3 is TGTGCCAGCCAAGGATGGGACAGATTAGAAGAGACCCAGTACTTC. Translating it yields CASQGWDRLEETQYF.

This rearrangement joins TRBV6-6 to TRBJ1-1; D is undetermined. Germline V gene data show CDR1 as MNHNY and CDR2 as SVGAGI (reference sequence). Trimming shortened V by 6 bases and J by 6 bases, and 14 bases separated the two germline ends. This CDR3 has 13 residues. The CDR3 coding sequence is TGTGCCAGCAGCCACCTTGGGTCCTCTGAAGCTTTCTTT. It translates to CASSHLGSSEAFF.

The chain has TRBV30 and TRBJ2-7; 9 positions agree with TRBD1. The V gene's germline CDR1 is GTSNPN and CDR2 SVGIG (reference sequence). The CDR3 spans 14 residues. Trimming cost V 5 bases and J 9 bases; bases outside gene matches: 14. CDR3 sequence: CAWDRGTRLLGQYF. The CDR3 bases are TGTGCCTGGGACAGGGGGACCCGTCTTTTAGGGCAGTACTTC. Drawing the rest from reference TRBV30 and TRBJ2-7, the complete variable domain is SQTIHQWPATLVQPVGSPLSLECTVEGTSNPNLYWYRQAAGRGLQLLFYSVGIGQISSEVPQNLSASRPQDRQFILSSKKLLLSDSGFYLCAWDRGTRLLGQYFGPGTRLTVT.

The gene calls are TRBV2 and TRBJ2-2, with unresolved D. Germline loops: CDR1 SNHLY, CDR2 FYNNEI. Trimming cost V 6 bases and J 7 bases, with 15 bases left between them. The CDR3 extends over 14 amino acids. The CDR3 region has the DNA TGTGCCAGCAGGGGGAACGGGTACCTCGGGGAGCTGTTTTTT. This sequence encodes CASRGNGYLGELFF.

The J gene is TRBJ2-7, the V gene TRBV10-2; 7 nucleotides line up with TRBD1. The CDR3 totals 14 residues. Germline CDR1 WSHSY, CDR2 SAAADI. The ends lost 6 bases at V and 4 bases at J; junction bases unmatched: 9. The CDR3 region is CASRAGTEDYEQYF. The CDR3, as DNA: TGCGCCAGCAGAGCCGGGACAGAGGATTACGAGCAGTACTTC.

CDR3 coding DNA: TGCGCCAGCAGCTTGGCAGCTGGACTAGCGGGAGCTGGTAATGAGCAGTTCTTC. This translates into CASSLAAGLAGAGNEQFF. This chain joins TRBV5-1 and TRBJ2-1; 13 bases are a match to TRBD2. The CDR3 is made up of 18 amino acids. The germline gives CDR1 SGHRS, CDR2 YFSETQ. With V trimmed by 0 bases and J by 7 bases, 10 bases remained unmatched.

The chain recombines TRBV28 with TRBJ2-1; possible D gene TRBD2, 6 bases. Trimming stripped 2 bases from V and 7 bases from J, with 18 bases between. The CDR3 sequence is 16 residues long. CDR1 and CDR2 from the germline V gene are MDHEN and SYDVKM. The CDR3 loop reads CASSLIFLASINEQFF. Here the CDR3 DNA reads TGTGCCAGCAGTTTAATTTTCCTAGCGAGCATAAATGAGCAGTTCTTC.

The chain uses TRBV19 and TRBJ2-2; 7 positions agree with TRBD1. The trim removed 4 bases at V and 6 bases at J, leaving 11 bases unmatched. Germline CDR1 LNHDA, CDR2 SQIVND (reference sequence). CDR3 length: 16 amino acids. CDR3 amino acids: CASSNALGTVPGELFF. Here the CDR3 DNA reads TGTGCCAGTAGTAACGCCCTGGGGACAGTCCCCGGGGAGCTGTTTTTT.